The 4 T cell receptor beta chains below all came from one sample that was sequenced in a study of cytotoxic CD8 clonotypes in ibrutinib-treated CLL. Assay: immunoSEQ multiplex PCR; the TCRdb copy retains only in-frame clones and omits some. The data show roughly 97,000 clones, around 80% seen once. Here the sequenced sample was PBMCs, taken after 12 months of ibrutinib treatment. These receptors all stem from a human donor with chronic lymphocytic leukemia.

The chain employs TRBV2 and TRBJ2-1; D gene ambiguous. The CDR3 length is 11 residues. V lost 8 bases and J 6 bases, leaving 8 bases between the germline ends. Germline lookup yields CDR1 SNHLY and CDR2 FYNNEI. CDR3 amino acids: CASGNPNEQFF. Written as DNA, the CDR3 is TGTGCCAGCGGTAACCCCAATGAGCAGTTCTTC. Supplemented by reference TRBV2 and TRBJ2-1, the full variable domain reads EPEVTQTPSHQVTQMGQEVILRCVPISNHLYFYWYRQILGQKVEFLVSFYNNEISEKSEIFDDQFSVERPDGSNFTLKIRSTKLEDSAMYFCASGNPNEQFFGPGTRLTVL.

The rearrangement joins TRBV21-1 to TRBJ1-5. TRBV21-1 is marked as a pseudogene. The CDR3 is made up of 14 amino acids. The CDR3 nucleotides are TGTGCCAGCAGCAAAGAAGACAGCAATCAGCCCCAGCATTTT. Translating gives CASSKEDSNQPQHF.

The chain recombines TRBV9 with TRBJ2-5; D gene unclear. The CDR3 extends over 12 amino acids. In germline, CDR1 is SGDLS, CDR2 YYNGEE. The V end lost 2 bases, the J end lost 4 bases, and 6 bases lay between the germline ends. CDR3: CASSVSGETQYF. The CDR3 nucleotides read TGTGCCAGCAGCGTCTCCGGAGAGACCCAGTACTTC.

CDR3 nucleotide sequence: TGTGCCAGTAGTATCCCGCGGGGGAGGACGACCGGGGAGCTGTTTTTT. This encodes CASSIPRGRTTGELFF. The chain is built from TRBV19 and TRBJ2-2; TRBD2 aligns across 7 bases. CDR1 is LNHDA and CDR2 is SQIVND in the germline V gene (reference sequence). This CDR3 contains 16 residues. The J segment lost 5 bases and the V segment lost 3 bases, leaving 9 bases of the junction unmatched.